The TCR beta chain described here comes from a study of shared clonotypes between healthy human individuals. Study-wide points: Sequencing depth was a factor that was expected to affect clonotype sharing among donors.

This clone was observed once. What it recognizes is unknown. TCRdb keeps only in-frame clones here, not all; method: immunoSEQ multiplex PCR. The sample has roughly 2.2 million clones, approximately 90% seen once. Material for sequencing was naive CD4+ T cells from PBMCs. Subset defined: CD45RA+ positively selected. The sequence came from a man aged 18-30 years in good health. Some clones in this sample may be carry-over from other donors' samples.

The chain's CDR3 is CASSVGLAGGGYNEQFF. The CDR3 nucleotides read TGTGCCAGCAGCGTAGGCCTAGCGGGAGGAGGGTACAATGAGCAGTTCTTC. The V gene is TRBV9, the J gene TRBJ2-1, with TRBD2 identical over 11 bases. V lost 0 bases, J lost 4 bases, and 6 bases stayed unmatched. This CDR3 spans 17 amino acids. Germline assignment: CDR1 SGDLS and CDR2 YYNGEE.